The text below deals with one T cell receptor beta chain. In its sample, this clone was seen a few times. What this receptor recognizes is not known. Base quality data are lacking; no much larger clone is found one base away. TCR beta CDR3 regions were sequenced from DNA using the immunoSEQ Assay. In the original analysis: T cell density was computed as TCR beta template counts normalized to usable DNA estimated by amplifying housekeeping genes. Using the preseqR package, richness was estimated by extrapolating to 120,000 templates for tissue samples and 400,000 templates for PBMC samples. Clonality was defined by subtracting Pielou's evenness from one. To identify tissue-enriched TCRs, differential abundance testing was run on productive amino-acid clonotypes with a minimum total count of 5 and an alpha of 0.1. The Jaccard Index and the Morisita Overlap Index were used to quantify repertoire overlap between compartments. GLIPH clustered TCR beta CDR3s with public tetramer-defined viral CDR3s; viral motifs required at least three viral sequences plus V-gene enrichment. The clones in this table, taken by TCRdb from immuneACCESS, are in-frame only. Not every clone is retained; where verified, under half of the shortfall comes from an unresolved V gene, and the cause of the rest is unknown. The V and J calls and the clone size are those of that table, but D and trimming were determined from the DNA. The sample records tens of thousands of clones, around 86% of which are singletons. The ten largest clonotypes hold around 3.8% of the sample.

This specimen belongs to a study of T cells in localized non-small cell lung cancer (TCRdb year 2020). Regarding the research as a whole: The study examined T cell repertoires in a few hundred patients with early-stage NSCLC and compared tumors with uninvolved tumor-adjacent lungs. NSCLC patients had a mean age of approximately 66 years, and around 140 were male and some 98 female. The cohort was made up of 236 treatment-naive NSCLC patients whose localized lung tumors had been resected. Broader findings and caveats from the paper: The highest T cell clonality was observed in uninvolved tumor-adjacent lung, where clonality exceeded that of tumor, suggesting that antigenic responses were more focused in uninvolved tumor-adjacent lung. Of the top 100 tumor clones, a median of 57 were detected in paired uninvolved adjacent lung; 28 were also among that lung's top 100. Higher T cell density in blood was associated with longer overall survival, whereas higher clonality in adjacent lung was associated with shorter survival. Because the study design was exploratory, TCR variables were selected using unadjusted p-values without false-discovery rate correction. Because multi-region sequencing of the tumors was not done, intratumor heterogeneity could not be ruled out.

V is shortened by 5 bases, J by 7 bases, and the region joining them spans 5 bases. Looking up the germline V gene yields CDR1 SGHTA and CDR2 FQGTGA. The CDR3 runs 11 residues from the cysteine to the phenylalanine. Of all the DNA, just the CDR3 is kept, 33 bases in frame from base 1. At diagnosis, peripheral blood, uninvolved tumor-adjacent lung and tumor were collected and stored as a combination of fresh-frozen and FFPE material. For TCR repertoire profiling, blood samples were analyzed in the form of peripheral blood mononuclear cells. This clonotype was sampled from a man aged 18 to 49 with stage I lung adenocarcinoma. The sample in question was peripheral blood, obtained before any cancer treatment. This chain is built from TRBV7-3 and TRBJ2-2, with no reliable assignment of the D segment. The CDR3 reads CASSPGGELFF. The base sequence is TGTGCCAGCAGCCCGGGCGGGGAGCTGTTTTTT. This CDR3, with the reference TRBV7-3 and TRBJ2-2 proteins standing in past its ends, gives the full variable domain GAGVSQTPSNKVTEKGKYVELRCDPISGHTALYWYRQSLGQGPEFLIYFQGTGAADDSGLPNDRFFAVRPEGSVSTLKIQRTERGDSAVYLCASSPGGELFFGEGSRLTVL.